This record covers a single TCR beta chain. Its specificity is not known. The sample belongs to a study of shared clonotypes between healthy human individuals. The CDR3 covers 16 residues. The J segment lost 0 bases and the V segment lost 3 bases, leaving 10 bases of the junction unmatched. Germline CDR1 reads SQVTM; CDR2 reads ANQGSEA. Caucasian adults living in Nashville, Tennessee, provided all samples. Whole-study findings and limits: Large depth notwithstanding, sorted-subset sequencing proved incomplete by rarefaction. When compared with the clonotypes that were shared by all four sorted-subset donors, the non-shared clonotypes turned out to have lower generation probabilities. Only blood underwent sampling, and tissue repertoires likely differ.

The repertoire was sequenced with immunoSEQ multiplex PCR; TCRdb's copy has only in-frame clones and lacks some. The sample has 1,400,000 or so clones, approximately 98.5% seen once; the top ten hold approximately 0.4%. This rearrangement joins TRBV29-1 to TRBJ1-2; 7 positions match TRBD1. The sample comprised naive CD4+ T cells sorted from blood. Subset denoted: CD45RA+ positively selected. This TCR derives from a man aged 25-40 years in good health. As DNA, the CDR3 is TGCAGCGTTGAGGGCAGGGGGGTTAGTTCTAACTATGGCTACACCTTC. Translation gives CSVEGRGVSSNYGYTF.